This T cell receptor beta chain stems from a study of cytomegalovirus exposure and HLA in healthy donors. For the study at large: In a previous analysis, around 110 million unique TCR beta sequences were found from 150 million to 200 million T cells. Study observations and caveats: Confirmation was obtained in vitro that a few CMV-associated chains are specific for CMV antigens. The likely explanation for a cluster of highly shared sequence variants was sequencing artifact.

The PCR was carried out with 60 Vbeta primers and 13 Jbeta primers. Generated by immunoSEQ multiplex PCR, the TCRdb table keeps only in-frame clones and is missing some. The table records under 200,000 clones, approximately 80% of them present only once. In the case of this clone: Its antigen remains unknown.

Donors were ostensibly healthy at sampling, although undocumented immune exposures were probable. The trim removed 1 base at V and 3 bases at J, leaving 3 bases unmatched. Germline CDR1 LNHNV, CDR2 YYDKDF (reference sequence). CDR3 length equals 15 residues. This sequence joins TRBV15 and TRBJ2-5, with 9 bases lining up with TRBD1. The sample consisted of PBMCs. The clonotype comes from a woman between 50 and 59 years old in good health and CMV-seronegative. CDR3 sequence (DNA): TGTGCCACCAGCAGAGGTACAGGGGGCAAAGAGACCCAGTACTTC. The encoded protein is CATSRGTGGKETQYF. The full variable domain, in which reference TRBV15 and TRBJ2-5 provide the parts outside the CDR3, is DAMVIQNPRYQVTQFGKPVTLSCSQTLNHNVMYWYQQKSSQAPKLLFHYYDKDFNNEADTPDNFQSRRPNTSFCFLDIRSPGLGDTAMYLCATSRGTGGKETQYFGPGTRLLVL.